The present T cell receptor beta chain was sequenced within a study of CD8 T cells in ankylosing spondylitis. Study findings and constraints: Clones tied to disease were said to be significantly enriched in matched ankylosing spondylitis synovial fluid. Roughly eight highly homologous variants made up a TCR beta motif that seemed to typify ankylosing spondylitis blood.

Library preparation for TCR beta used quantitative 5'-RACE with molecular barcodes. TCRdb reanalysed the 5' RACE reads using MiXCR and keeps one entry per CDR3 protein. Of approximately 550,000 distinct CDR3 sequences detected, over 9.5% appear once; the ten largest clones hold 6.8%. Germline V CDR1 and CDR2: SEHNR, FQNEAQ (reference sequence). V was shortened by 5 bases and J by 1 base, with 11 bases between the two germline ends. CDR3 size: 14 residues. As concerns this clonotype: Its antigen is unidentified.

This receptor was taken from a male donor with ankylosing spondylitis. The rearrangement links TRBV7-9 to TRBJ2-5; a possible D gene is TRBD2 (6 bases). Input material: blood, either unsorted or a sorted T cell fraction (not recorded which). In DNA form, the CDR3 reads TGTGCCAGCAGCCCTAGGAGGGGCCAAGAGACCCAGTACTTC. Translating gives CASSPRRGQETQYF.